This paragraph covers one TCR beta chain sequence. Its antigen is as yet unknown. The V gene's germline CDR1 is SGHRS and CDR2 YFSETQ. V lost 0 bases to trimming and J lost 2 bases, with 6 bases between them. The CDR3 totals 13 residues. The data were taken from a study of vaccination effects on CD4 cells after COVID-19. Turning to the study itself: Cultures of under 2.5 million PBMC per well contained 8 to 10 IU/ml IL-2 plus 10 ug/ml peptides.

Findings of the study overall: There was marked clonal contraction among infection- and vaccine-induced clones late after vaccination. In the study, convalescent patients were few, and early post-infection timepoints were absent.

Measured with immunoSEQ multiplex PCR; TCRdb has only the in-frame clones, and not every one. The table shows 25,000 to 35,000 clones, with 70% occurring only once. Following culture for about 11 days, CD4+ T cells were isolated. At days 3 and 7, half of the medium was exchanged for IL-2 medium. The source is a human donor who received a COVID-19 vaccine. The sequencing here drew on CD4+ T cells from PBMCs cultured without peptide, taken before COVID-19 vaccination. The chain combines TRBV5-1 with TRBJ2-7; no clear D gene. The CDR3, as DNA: TGCGCCAGCAGCTTGGAACAGACCTACGAGCAGTACTTC. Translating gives CASSLEQTYEQYF.